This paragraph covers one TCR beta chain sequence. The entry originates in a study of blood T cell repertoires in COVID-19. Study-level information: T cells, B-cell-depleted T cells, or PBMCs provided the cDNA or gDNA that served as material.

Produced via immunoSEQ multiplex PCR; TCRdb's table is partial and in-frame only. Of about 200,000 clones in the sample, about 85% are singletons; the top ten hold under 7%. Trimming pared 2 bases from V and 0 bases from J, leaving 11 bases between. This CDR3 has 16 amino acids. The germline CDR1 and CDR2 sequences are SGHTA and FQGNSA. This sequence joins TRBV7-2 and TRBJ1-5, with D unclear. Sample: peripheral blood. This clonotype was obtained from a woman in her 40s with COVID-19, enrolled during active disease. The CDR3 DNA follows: TGTGCCAGCAGCTTATACAGTTTAGATAGCAATCAGCCCCAGCATTTT. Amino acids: CASSLYSLDSNQPQHF.